The 28 T cell receptor beta chains in this list originate from one sample, sequenced in a study of blood T cell repertoires in COVID-19. Using immunoSEQ multiplex PCR, the repertoire was profiled, and TCRdb retains in-frame clones only, with some absent. In the table there are fewer than 50,000 clones, roughly 91% of which are singletons. The source material was peripheral blood. The receptors stem from a man aged 45 to 65 with active COVID-19.

The chain has TRBV6-5 and TRBJ2-7, with 7 nucleotides matching TRBD2. In germline, CDR1 is MNHEY, CDR2 SVGAGI. The CDR3 runs to 15 residues. With 4 bases clipped from V and 0 bases from J, the junction kept 6 bases outside the gene matches. The DNA of the CDR3 is TGTGCCAGCAGTTCTCCGGGGGGTAGCTCCTACGAGCAGTACTTC. Its translation is CASSSPGGSSYEQYF.

The genes are TRBV9 and TRBJ2-2; TRBD1 matches at 7 bases. V trimming: 3 bases; J trimming: 5 bases; junction bases outside the gene matches: 4. There are 14 residues in the CDR3. The germline V gene encodes CDR1 SGDLS and CDR2 YYNGEE. The CDR3 protein is CASSGQGSTGELFF. The CDR3 DNA is TGTGCCAGCAGCGGACAGGGATCGACCGGGGAGCTGTTTTTT.

The chain is built from TRBV7-3 and TRBJ1-1, with 10 bases matching TRBD1. Germline CDR1 reads SGHTA; CDR2 reads FQGTGA. CDR3 length: 16 amino acids. The J segment lost 1 base and the V segment lost 5 bases, leaving 7 bases of the junction unmatched. The CDR3 is CASSPGQGGANTEAFF. The DNA of the CDR3 is TGTGCCAGCAGCCCCGGACAGGGGGGGGCGAACACTGAAGCTTTCTTT. Complete variable domain (other parts from reference TRBV7-3 and TRBJ1-1): GAGVSQTPSNKVTEKGKYVELRCDPISGHTALYWYRQSLGQGPEFLIYFQGTGAADDSGLPNDRFFAVRPEGSVSTLKIQRTERGDSAVYLCASSPGQGGANTEAFFGQGTRLTVV.

The rearrangement uses TRBV10-1 and TRBJ2-7, with 11 bases identical to TRBD1. CDR1 is WNHNN, CDR2 SYGVQD, per germline (reference sequence). After removal of 1 base from V and 6 bases from J, the junction contained 2 bases not matched to a gene. CDR3 length equals 14 residues. CDR3 DNA sequence: TGCGCCAGCAGTGAGTGTGGACAGGGGGCCGAGCAGTACTTC. It translates to CASSECGQGAEQYF.

The J gene is TRBJ1-5, the V gene TRBV4-2, with 9 positions matching TRBD1. The CDR3 loop spans 16 amino acids. Germline CDR1 reads LGHNA; CDR2 reads YNFKEQ. V trimming: 2 bases; J trimming: 1 base; junction bases outside the gene matches: 3. The CDR3 DNA reads TGTGCCAGCAGCCAATATGGGACAGGGAGCAATCAGCCCCAGCATTTT. It yields the protein CASSQYGTGSNQPQHF.

The chain is built from TRBV7-2 and TRBJ1-3; D gene unclear. Germline V CDR1 and CDR2: SGHTA, FQGNSA. CDR3 length equals 15 residues. Trimming pared 5 bases from V and 0 bases from J, leaving 11 bases between. CDR3 DNA: TGTGCCAGCAGCCCCCAGCCGGGCTCTGGAAACACCATATATTTT. Translating gives CASSPQPGSGNTIYF.

The chain combines TRBV3-1 (or the pseudogene TRBV3-2) with TRBJ2-3; D gene unclear. This CDR3 is built from 14 residues. CDR1 and CDR2 (germline): LGHDT, YNNKEL (reference sequence). Trimming removed 2 bases at V and 4 bases at J, with 10 bases between. The CDR3 loop reads CASSQRLTPDTQYF. As DNA, the CDR3 is TGTGCCAGCAGCCAAAGACTTACTCCAGATACGCAGTATTTT.

CDR3: CASSPRGLAGDSGEQFF. For the CDR3, the DNA is TGTGCCAGCAGCCCTCGGGGACTAGCGGGAGACAGTGGTGAGCAGTTCTTC. This sequence joins TRBV7-3 and TRBJ2-1; 14 nucleotides align to TRBD2. The V and J ends lost 5 bases and 9 bases, in that order; junction bases with no gene match: 12. CDR3 length: 17 amino acids. From germline, CDR1 is SGHTA and CDR2 FQGTGA.

The chain uses TRBV6-2 or TRBV6-3 and TRBJ2-7, with D perhaps TRBD2 (6 bases). CDR3 length equals 17 residues. The V end lost 5 bases, the J end lost 2 bases, and 22 bases lay between the germline ends. Germline lookup yields CDR1 MNHEY and CDR2 SVGEGT. CDR3 in amino acids: CASSAPRLAPRTYEQYF. The DNA for the CDR3 is TGTGCCAGCAGTGCCCCGAGGCTAGCGCCTCGGACCTACGAGCAGTACTTC.

V usage is TRBV27 and J usage is TRBJ2-1; no definite D call. The CDR3 is 15 amino acids. Germline V gene sequence: CDR1 MNHEY, CDR2 SMNVEV (reference sequence). Trimming took off 7 bases at V and 0 bases at J, with 13 bases between the two ends. DNA for the CDR3: TGTGCCAGCAAACCGAGAACCGGCTCCTACAATGAGCAGTTCTTC. Its protein product is CASKPRTGSYNEQFF.

This clone has only one observation. The chain combines TRBV19 with TRBJ1-4; D is undetermined. Trimming removed 8 bases at V and 4 bases at J, with 8 bases between. There are 12 residues in the CDR3. Germline CDR1 and CDR2: LNHDA and SQIVND (reference sequence). The DNA for the CDR3 is TGTGCCAGTGGCCGGAGTAATGAAAAACTGTTTTTT. Translated, it gives CASGRSNEKLFF.

This chain uses TRBV4-1 with TRBJ2-2; the D is unclear. The CDR3 is 12 residues long. Trimming cost V 0 bases and J 8 bases, with 4 bases left between them. Per the germline V gene, CDR1 is MGHRA and CDR2 is YSYEKL. The CDR3 DNA reads TGCGCCAGCAGCCAAGAGGAGGGGGAGCTGTTTTTT. Amino acids: CASSQEEGELFF.

The chain couples TRBV5-1 to TRBJ2-7, with TRBD2 matching 7 bases. The V segment lost 1 base and the J segment 3 bases; nucleotides outside the gene matches: 7. The CDR3 is 15 amino acids. Per the germline V gene, CDR1 is SGHRS and CDR2 is YFSETQ. The CDR3 is CASSLRASGFYEQYF. The CDR3 DNA is TGCGCCAGCAGCTTGCGGGCTAGCGGATTCTACGAGCAGTACTTC.

The chain is built from TRBV5-6 and TRBJ2-1; no clear D gene. Germline-derived CDR1 and CDR2 are SGHDT and YYEEEE. This CDR3 contains 15 residues. V was trimmed by 6 bases and J by 2 bases, leaving 15 bases between them. This CDR3 reads CASTAVGETYNEQFF. In nucleotides, the CDR3 is TGTGCCAGCACCGCCGTGGGCGAGACCTACAATGAGCAGTTCTTC.

V gene TRBV7-8 combines with J gene TRBJ1-1, with 7 bases aligning to TRBD1. Trimming cost V 1 base and J 0 bases; bases outside gene matches: 11. CDR1 is SGHVS, CDR2 FQNEAQ, per germline. The CDR3 spans 18 residues. The CDR3: CASSLEGQPDLMNTEAFF. CDR3 in DNA: TGTGCCAGCAGCTTAGAGGGACAGCCAGACTTAATGAACACTGAAGCTTTCTTT.

The chain uses TRBV19 and TRBJ2-1, with D perhaps matching TRBD2 (5 bases). The CDR3 runs 13 residues. Trimming removed 7 bases from V and 16 bases from J, with 23 bases in between. Germline CDR1 reads LNHDA; CDR2 reads SQIVND (reference sequence). CDR3 sequence reads: CASTADSRLQKFF. The CDR3 bases are TGTGCCAGTACCGCGGACTCGCGACTGCAGAAATTCTTC.

This chain uses TRBV30 with TRBJ2-2, with D maybe TRBD2 (5 bases). Trimming left V 3 bases short and J 3 bases short, with 14 bases between. Per the germline V gene, CDR1 is GTSNPN and CDR2 is SVGIG (reference sequence). The CDR3 loop spans 15 amino acids. The CDR3 protein is CAWRLFGRDTGELFF. The CDR3 nucleotides are TGTGCCTGGAGGCTATTCGGGCGGGACACCGGGGAGCTGTTTTTT.

Only a few counts were recorded for this clone. The sample holds other DNA sequences that translate to the same CDR3. The chain has TRBV7-2 and TRBJ2-7; TRBD2 is a possible D gene (6 bases). Trimming took 1 base from V and 2 from J, leaving 12 bases between them. The CDR3 loop spans 15 amino acids. Germline V gene data show CDR1 as SGHTA and CDR2 as FQGNSA. The CDR3 loop reads CASSLDGTRTYEQYF. CDR3 bases: TGTGCCAGCAGCTTAGACGGGACTCGAACCTACGAGCAGTACTTC.

V gene TRBV15 combines with J gene TRBJ1-6; 11 bases agree with TRBD1. This CDR3 spans 15 amino acids. Germline CDR1 reads LNHNV; CDR2 reads YYDKDF (reference sequence). With 3 bases clipped from V and 7 bases from J, the junction kept 2 bases outside the gene matches. For the CDR3, the DNA is TGTGCCACCAGCAGCGGGGACAGGGGGAATTCACCCCTCCACTTT. Translated, it gives CATSSGDRGNSPLHF.

The chain recombines TRBV4-3 with TRBJ2-6; D might be TRBD2 (6 bases). The germline V gene has CDR1 LGHNA and CDR2 YSLEER. With 0 bases removed from V and 0 bases from J, the gap between germline ends came to 12 bases. The CDR3 consists of 18 residues. This CDR3 is CASSQDSSGVSGANVLTF. The CDR3, as DNA: TGCGCCAGCAGCCAAGATTCCTCGGGAGTCTCTGGGGCCAACGTCCTGACTTTC.

In its sample, this clone was seen once. This chain joins TRBV4-3 and TRBJ2-7; 9 positions match TRBD2. Germline V gene lookup returns CDR1 LGHNA and CDR2 YSLEER. This CDR3 comprises 15 residues. V gave up 1 base and J gave up 2 bases; unmatched junction bases: 3. CDR3 protein: CASSQAASGAYEQYF. Written as DNA, the CDR3 is TGCGCCAGCAGCCAAGCGGCTAGCGGGGCCTACGAGCAGTACTTC.

The CDR3 loop is CASRGGDLTDTQYF. CDR3 nucleotide sequence: TGCGCCAGCAGGGGGGGGGACCTCACAGATACGCAGTATTTT. V is TRBV5-1 and J is TRBJ2-3; 7 nucleotides agree with TRBD2. With V trimmed by 5 bases and J by 2 bases, 5 bases remained unmatched. The CDR3 runs 14 residues. Per germline, CDR1 SGHRS and CDR2 YFSETQ.

This clone was seen a single time. The chain carries TRBV5-5 and TRBJ2-5; 9 nucleotides line up with TRBD2. The CDR3 totals 14 residues. CDR1 is SGHKS, CDR2 YYEKEE, per germline (reference sequence). J lost 4 bases, V lost 3 bases, and 4 bases had no gene match. CDR3 protein: CASSSGLARETQYF. The CDR3 bases are TGTGCCAGCAGCTCTGGACTAGCGAGAGAGACCCAGTACTTC.

The J gene is TRBJ2-6, the V gene TRBV18; 8 bases are a match to TRBD1. The junction had 7 bases not matched to a gene; V was cut back by 3 bases and J by 0 bases. This CDR3 spans 18 amino acids. Germline assignment: CDR1 KGHSH and CDR2 LQKENI. CDR3: CASSPGTGSSSGANVLTF. CDR3 nucleotides: TGTGCCAGCTCACCTGGGACAGGTTCGAGCTCTGGGGCCAACGTCCTGACTTTC.

V is TRBV18 and J is TRBJ2-5; unclear D gene. This CDR3 has 13 amino acids. Trimming stripped 5 bases from V and 5 bases from J, with 12 bases between. Looked up from germline, CDR1 is KGHSH and CDR2 is LQKENI. The CDR3 sequence: CASSMTVAETQYF. CDR3 DNA: TGTGCCAGCTCAATGACCGTAGCTGAGACCCAGTACTTC. Combining the CDR3 with reference TRBV18 and TRBJ2-5 gives the whole variable domain NAGVMQNPRHLVRRRGQEARLRCSPMKGHSHVYWYRQLPEEGLKFMVYLQKENIIDESGMPKERFSAEFPKEGPSILRIQQVVRGDSAAYFCASSMTVAETQYFGPGTRLLVL.

CDR3 DNA: TGTGCCAGCCGCGGAGGGGGGGCTGCCCAGCCCCAGCATTTT. This translates into CASRGGGAAQPQHF. The rearrangement joins TRBV6-5 to TRBJ1-5, with D tentatively TRBD1 (6 bases). The CDR3 runs 14 residues. V was shortened by 8 bases and J by 7 bases, with 18 bases between the two germline ends. CDR1 is MNHEY and CDR2 is SVGAGI in the germline V gene.

This clone was counted between two and nine times. The CDR3 nucleotides are TGTGCCAGCAGTGAAGAATATTATGGGGGGAACACCATATATTTT. Amino acids: CASSEEYYGGNTIYF. The chain links TRBV6-1 to TRBJ1-3, with D perhaps TRBD1 (5 bases). The germline V and J ends were trimmed by 1 base and 7 bases, with 14 bases remaining between them. This CDR3 has 15 amino acids. CDR1 is MNHNS and CDR2 is SASEGT in the germline V gene.

This sequence joins TRBV19 and TRBJ2-1; 11 positions agree with TRBD1. This CDR3 is built from 16 residues. Unmatched junction bases numbered 7, after V lost 2 bases and J lost 7 bases. Per the germline V gene, CDR1 is LNHDA and CDR2 is SQIVND (reference sequence). CDR3 loop: CASSITPGQGGNEQFF. The CDR3 region has the DNA TGTGCCAGTAGTATAACACCGGGACAGGGGGGGAATGAGCAGTTCTTC.